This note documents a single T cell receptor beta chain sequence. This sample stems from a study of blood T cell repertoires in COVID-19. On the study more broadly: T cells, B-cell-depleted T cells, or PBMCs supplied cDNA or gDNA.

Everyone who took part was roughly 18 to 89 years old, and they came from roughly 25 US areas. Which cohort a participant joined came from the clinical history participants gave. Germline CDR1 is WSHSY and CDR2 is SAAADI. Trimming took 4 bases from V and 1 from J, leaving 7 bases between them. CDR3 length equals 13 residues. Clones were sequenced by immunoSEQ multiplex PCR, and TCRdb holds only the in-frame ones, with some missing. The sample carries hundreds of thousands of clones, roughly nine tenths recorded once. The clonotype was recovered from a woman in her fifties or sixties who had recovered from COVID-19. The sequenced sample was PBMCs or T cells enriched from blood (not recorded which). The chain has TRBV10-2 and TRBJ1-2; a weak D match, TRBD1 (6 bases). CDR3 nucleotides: TGCGCCAGCAGTGGGACAGATAACTATGGCTACACCTTC. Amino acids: CASSGTDNYGYTF.